This T cell receptor (beta chain) is drawn from a study of Graves' ophthalmopathy and Graves' hyperthyroidism. Study summary: Samples of peripheral blood were obtained at initial diagnosis, prior to treatment of any kind.

V lost 10 bases and J lost 5; bases outside the gene matches: 13. CDR3 size: 14 residues. CDR1 is MNHEY and CDR2 is SMNVEV in the germline V gene (reference sequence). Regarding the study as a whole: At around 70% sensitivity and 72.22% specificity, the model predicted progression of the ophthalmopathy.

Amplified material comprised TCR beta CDR3 regions derived from RNA transcripts. The first round was an RT-PCR with HTBI primers, and the second round was a multiplex PCR. TCRdb used MiXCR to reprocess the multiplex PCR reads, holding one entry per CDR3 protein. The table includes about 400,000 distinct CDR3 sequences, about a sixth detected once. Uncontrolled infections, pregnancy, lactation or other autoimmune diseases led to patient exclusion. In its sample, this clonotype was seen many times. The antigen remains undetermined. The chain employs TRBV27 and TRBJ2-5, with 7 bases lining up with TRBD2. This clonotype was sampled from a woman aged 18-29 years with Graves' ophthalmopathy. The sequencing sample was made of peripheral blood. The CDR3 loop is CATSLGGIGETQYF. For the CDR3, the DNA is TGTGCCACCTCTCTGGGGGGGATTGGCGAGACCCAGTACTTC.